This T cell receptor beta chain comes out of a study of cytomegalovirus exposure and HLA in healthy donors. In the PCR, 60 Vbeta and 13 Jbeta primers were used. Measured with immunoSEQ multiplex PCR; TCRdb has only the in-frame clones, and not every one. The sample yields 90,000 to 100,000 clones, about 66% seen once. Study-level results: Other equally common chains were less clonally expanded than HLA-associated TCR beta chains, a later analysis showed.

Germline V gene lookup returns CDR1 LNHDA and CDR2 SQIVND (reference sequence). Trimming removed 8 bases from V and 0 bases from J; junction bases left unmatched: 4. The CDR3 totals 14 residues. With respect to this clone: Its antigen is as yet unknown.

This chain uses TRBV19 with TRBJ2-3, with 8 bases that match TRBD2. The origin of this receptor is a boy under 18 in good health and CMV-seropositive. The sequencing sample was made of PBMCs. The CDR3 spells CASRTSSSTDTQYF. In DNA, the CDR3 is TGTGCCAGTCGGACTAGCAGTAGCACAGATACGCAGTATTTT.